These T cell receptor beta chains were read from a single sample in a study of blood T cells in healthy people across ages. TCRdb recomputed calls from the 5' RACE reads with MiXCR, one row per CDR3 protein. The sample records about 1.7 million distinct CDR3 sequences, 28% being singletons. The source material was blood. The origin of the receptors is a woman aged 30 to 39 in good health. The CDR3 runs from the conserved cysteine through the conserved F or W.

j_call v_call cdr3_length cdr3_aa
TRBJ2-1 TRBV7-2 14 CASSLEGVGGEQFF
TRBJ2-1 TRBV6-5 14 CASPPGGPYNEQFF
TRBJ2-1 TRBV5-1 13 CASRVGLAPEQFF
TRBJ2-1 TRBV7-2 15 CASSLAARGSNGQFF
TRBJ2-1 TRBV7-2 17 CASSYGGVGRARNEQFF
TRBJ2-1 TRBV10-3 15 CAISEREATNNEQFF
TRBJ2-3 TRBV19 15 CASSTPRGPADTQYF
TRBJ2-3 TRBV20-1 13 CSARTSGSLTQYF
TRBJ2-7 TRBV7-2 12 CASSLFGVEQYF
TRBJ1-2 TRBV12-3/TRBV12-4 16 CASSSLAGGVLNGYTF
TRBJ2-7 TRBV6-2/TRBV6-3 15 CASSYGTGAYNEQYF
TRBJ1-2 TRBV5-5 12 CASNGQNYGYTF
TRBJ2-7 TRBV28 13 CASSLYVSYEQYF
TRBJ1-1 TRBV5-5 13 CASSLGLVTEAFF
TRBJ2-1 TRBV10-3 14 CAAQRAGSYNEQFF
TRBJ2-7 TRBV5-4 14 CASGLTTSSYEQYF
TRBJ2-3 TRBV10-1 17 CASSELRAEQGTDTQYF
TRBJ2-1 TRBV20-1 15 CSAREAGSSYNEQFF
TRBJ1-1 TRBV7-9 13 CASLVRGSAEAFF
. TRBV7-2 14 CASSLDRGHNEQYF
TRBJ2-3 TRBV30 15 CAWSVGSLSTDTQYF
TRBJ2-7 TRBV3-1 12 CASSQLESEQYF
TRBJ2-1 TRBV3-1 16 CASRSGTHKPYNEQFF
TRBJ1-4 TRBV29-1 14 CSVVPGLANEKLFF
TRBJ1-4 TRBV9 16 CASSPTFDRNNEELFF
TRBJ1-2 TRBV14 13 CASSPRSDYGYTF
TRBJ2-7 TRBV12-3/TRBV12-4 13 CAIRGEGRYEQYF
TRBJ2-3 TRBV6-6 16 CASSPGGLRSTDTQYF
TRBJ2-3 TRBV6-5 17 CASSYSLSGGLTDTQYF
TRBJ2-3 TRBV9 16 CASSVAPSRGTDTQYF
TRBJ1-4 TRBV12-3/TRBV12-4 15 CASSDTGSTNEKLFF
TRBJ2-5 TRBV4-3 17 CASSRGTSGSFGETQYF
TRBJ2-6 TRBV4-3 13 CASSQGVPGVLTF
TRBJ2-1 TRBV10-2 16 CASSETSGGARHEQFF
TRBJ2-1 TRBV25-1 13 CASSIRVDNEQFF
TRBJ2-7 TRBV18 17 CASSPLGTSGVSYEQYF
TRBJ2-3 TRBV7-2 14 CASSPPYGADTQYF
TRBJ2-5 TRBV11-2 13 CVSSLEPLKTQYF
TRBJ2-4 TRBV7-9 13 CASSLAYLNEQYF
TRBJ2-3 TRBV5-1 14 CASSLIRGGDTQYF